One and the same sample provided the 16 T cell receptor beta chains below, sequenced in a study of blood T cell repertoires in COVID-19. Clones were sequenced by immunoSEQ multiplex PCR, and TCRdb holds only the in-frame ones, with some missing. Of about 51,000 clones listed, approximately 90% are singletons. The sequenced sample was peripheral blood. The receptors stem from a middle-aged man with acute or convalescent COVID-19.

V gene TRBV9 combines with J gene TRBJ1-2, with 10 positions matching TRBD1. Germline CDR1 reads SGDLS; CDR2 reads YYNGEE. This CDR3 region has 15 residues. Germline trimming cut 2 bases from V and 0 bases from J; bases unmatched to any gene: 1. CDR3 amino acids: CASSVTGGPNYGYTF. As DNA, the CDR3 is TGTGCCAGCAGCGTGACAGGGGGCCCTAACTATGGCTACACCTTC. Together with reference TRBV9 and TRBJ1-2, the CDR3 gives the full variable domain: DSGVTQTPKHLITATGQRVTLRCSPRSGDLSVYWYQQSLDQGLQFLIQYYNGEERAKGNILERFSAQQFPDLHSELNLSSLELGDSALYFCASSVTGGPNYGYTFGSGTRLTVV.

The chain is built from TRBV12-5 and TRBJ2-7, with TRBD1 identical over 8 bases. The junction had 7 bases not matched to a gene; V was cut back by 1 base and J by 5 bases. This CDR3 contains 15 residues. Germline V gene sequence: CDR1 LGHNT, CDR2 FRNRAP. The chain's CDR3 is CASGLDRTGTDEQYF. The CDR3 DNA reads as TGTGCTAGTGGTTTGGACCGGACAGGGACGGACGAGCAGTACTTC.

This sequence joins TRBV7-2 and TRBJ1-3, with D perhaps TRBD1 (5 bases). This CDR3 is built from 18 residues. Germline assignment: CDR1 SGHTA and CDR2 FQGNSA. Deletions cut 0 bases from V and 0 bases from J, with 15 bases between. The CDR3 reads CASSLAGGGTSSGNTIYF. The CDR3 DNA is TGTGCCAGCAGCTTAGCGGGGGGAGGGACGAGCTCTGGAAACACCATATATTTT.

V is TRBV29-1 and J is TRBJ1-1; D is perhaps TRBD1 (5 bases). There are 13 residues in the CDR3. CDR1 and CDR2 from the germline V gene are SQVTM and ANQGSEA. Deletions cut 7 bases from V and 6 bases from J, with 18 bases between. The CDR3 nucleotides read TGCAGCGCTAAGGTGGGGGGAGAGTCTGAAGCTTTCTTT. Translated, it gives CSAKVGGESEAFF.

The chain recombines TRBV18 with TRBJ1-1, with D hard to call. The V and J ends lost 2 bases and 1 base respectively, with 5 bases between them. The CDR3 runs to 13 residues. From germline, CDR1 is KGHSH and CDR2 LQKENI. Here the CDR3 reads CASSPSQNTEAFF. In DNA form, the CDR3 reads TGTGCCAGCTCACCATCCCAGAACACTGAAGCTTTCTTT.

This clone occurred a few times. The V call is TRBV3-1 (or the pseudogene TRBV3-2), the J call TRBJ1-2, with D perhaps TRBD1 (6 bases). V gave up 6 bases and J gave up 0 bases, with 11 bases separating them. Germline CDR1 reads LGHDT; CDR2 reads YNNKEL (reference sequence). The CDR3 totals 14 residues. The CDR3 DNA reads TGTGCCAGCAGGAGGGGGGGAGCTAACTATGGCTACACCTTC. Its translation: CASRRGGANYGYTF.

The rearrangement uses TRBV9 and TRBJ1-2; the match to TRBD1 covers 9 bases. Germline loops: CDR1 SGDLS, CDR2 YYNGEE. This CDR3 spans 13 amino acids. J was trimmed by 8 bases and V by 3 bases; bases with no gene match: 5. The CDR3 sequence: CASSGRTGDGYTF. The CDR3 nucleotides are TGTGCCAGCAGCGGACGGACAGGGGACGGCTACACCTTC.

The chain recombines TRBV30 with TRBJ2-2, with D maybe TRBD2 (6 bases). Germline CDR1 is GTSNPN and CDR2 is SVGIG (reference sequence). CDR3 length: 16 residues. V gave up 2 bases and J gave up 2 bases, with 15 bases separating them. The CDR3 sequence is CAWSRGSSGNTGELFF. The DNA of the CDR3 is TGTGCCTGGAGTCGCGGAAGTAGCGGAAACACCGGGGAGCTGTTTTTT.

This clone was observed a single time. The chain uses TRBV3-1 (or the pseudogene TRBV3-2) and TRBJ1-1; TRBD1 is a possible D gene (5 bases). Germline V gene lookup returns CDR1 LGHDT and CDR2 YNNKEL (reference sequence). The CDR3 is 14 amino acids. V was pared by 4 bases and J by 1 base, with 10 bases between. Here the CDR3 DNA reads TGTGCCAGCAGCCGAGACAGTTCGAACACTGAAGCTTTCTTT. It is translated as CASSRDSSNTEAFF.

The V gene is TRBV7-8, the J gene TRBJ2-2; TRBD1 aligns across 9 bases. The CDR3 has 19 amino acids. With V trimmed by 5 bases and J by 0 bases, 13 bases remained unmatched. The V gene's germline CDR1 is SGHVS and CDR2 FQNEAQ. CDR3 DNA sequence: TGTGCCAGCAGCCGAGGACAGGGGTGGCTAGCGGCGAACACCGGGGAGCTGTTTTTT. Translated, it gives CASSRGQGWLAANTGELFF.

The chain is built from TRBV28 and TRBJ2-3; no reliable D call. CDR1 is MDHEN, CDR2 SYDVKM, per germline. The CDR3 length is 14 residues. Trimming pared 4 bases from V and 6 bases from J, leaving 14 bases between. The CDR3, as DNA: TGTGCCAGCAGTTCAGCTAGACTCAGCGATACGCAGTATTTT. Its translation is CASSSARLSDTQYF.

This chain connects TRBV5-4 to TRBJ1-2; 8 positions match TRBD1. With 0 bases clipped from V and 4 bases from J, the junction kept 5 bases outside the gene matches. This CDR3 is 15 amino acids long. Germline loops: CDR1 SGHNT, CDR2 YYREEE (reference sequence). CDR3 protein: CASSLDQGAPYGYTF. CDR3 DNA: TGTGCCAGCAGCTTGGACCAGGGGGCCCCCTATGGCTACACCTTC.

The rearrangement joins TRBV6-2 or TRBV6-3 to TRBJ2-7; no firm D call. Trimming took 0 bases from V and 3 from J, leaving 6 bases between them. Germline V gene data show CDR1 as MNHEY and CDR2 as SVGEGT. There are 13 residues in the CDR3. CDR3 DNA sequence: TGTGCCAGCAGTTACTCGGGCAGCTACGAGCAGTACTTC. Translation gives CASSYSGSYEQYF.

The rearrangement joins TRBV18 to TRBJ2-7; 7 bases line up with TRBD1. CDR3 length equals 13 residues. Trimming removed 3 bases from V and 3 bases from J; junction bases left unmatched: 2. CDR1 KGHSH and CDR2 LQKENI come from the germline V gene. The CDR3 spells CASSPDRHYEQYF. CDR3 nucleotides: TGTGCCAGCTCACCGGACAGGCACTACGAGCAGTACTTC.

V gene TRBV19 combines with J gene TRBJ1-5, with D unresolved. CDR1 and CDR2 (germline): LNHDA, SQIVND (reference sequence). V was shortened by 6 bases and J by 0 bases, with 12 bases between the two germline ends. The CDR3 spans 15 residues. The CDR3 nucleotides read TGTGCCAGTAGCCCCGGAGACTATAGCAATCAGCCCCAGCATTTT. This sequence encodes CASSPGDYSNQPQHF.

This clone turned up a few times. The J gene is TRBJ2-7, the V gene TRBV7-9, with D possibly being TRBD1 (6 bases). This CDR3 comprises 15 residues. Trimming removed 7 bases from V and 5 bases from J, with 21 bases in between. From germline, CDR1 is SEHNR and CDR2 FQNEAQ (reference sequence). The DNA for the CDR3 is TGTGCCAGCATCCCAGACAGGCTTCTGATCCACGAGCAGTACTTC. Translating it yields CASIPDRLLIHEQYF.